This entry concerns a single T cell receptor (beta chain). Its target is not known. From the approximately 110-subject validation cohort, which was separate from the approximately 720-subject first cohort, the donors were drawn. This specimen belongs to a study of cytomegalovirus exposure and HLA in healthy donors. Study outcomes and limitations: The tendency of first-cohort TCR clusters to co-occur in the 120 or so validation repertoires emerged from a later analysis. As confirmed in vitro, three CMV-associated chains were specific for CMV antigens. The study listed 150 to 200 cytomegalovirus-associated TCR beta chains.

The repertoire was sequenced with immunoSEQ multiplex PCR; TCRdb's copy has only in-frame clones and lacks some. The data hold about 73,000 clones, with roughly 96% observed a single time. The clonotype comes from a man between 18 and 35 years old in good health and CMV-seronegative. Input material: PBMCs.

The CDR3 protein is CASSGSSTNEKLFF. Here the CDR3 DNA reads TGTGCCAGCAGCGGATCCAGTACGAATGAAAAACTGTTTTTT. The V gene is TRBV9, the J gene TRBJ1-4, with no clear D. The CDR3 is made up of 14 amino acids. CDR1 SGDLS and CDR2 YYNGEE come from the germline V gene. Trimming shortened V by 3 bases and J by 5 bases, and 11 bases separated the two germline ends.